This TCR beta chain comes out of a study of blood T cell repertoires in COVID-19. Across the study: Acute and convalescent COVID-19 samples came from the United States, Italy and Spain.

This clone was recorded once. CDR3 length equals 16 residues. Germline values: CDR1 SEHNR, CDR2 FQNEAQ (reference sequence). The ends lost 1 base at V and 2 bases at J; junction bases unmatched: 2. The Seattle patients, enrolled during active infection, were followed longitudinally. Original methodology: Amplification of reference gene primers was used by the study to estimate nucleated cell counts. Generated by immunoSEQ multiplex PCR, the TCRdb table keeps only in-frame clones and is missing some. D and trimming come from the DNA, and the V and J calls and clone size come from that table. Of roughly 68,000 clones in the sample, less than 95% were seen once.

Sequencing was done on a sample of peripheral blood. This receptor was obtained from a man in his fifties with COVID-19, enrolled during active disease. The chain links TRBV7-9 to TRBJ2-2; 9 nucleotides agree with TRBD2. The DNA of the CDR3 is TGTGCCAGCAGCTTAGTAGCGGGAGAAAACACCGGGGAGCTGTTTTTT. Its protein product is CASSLVAGENTGELFF.